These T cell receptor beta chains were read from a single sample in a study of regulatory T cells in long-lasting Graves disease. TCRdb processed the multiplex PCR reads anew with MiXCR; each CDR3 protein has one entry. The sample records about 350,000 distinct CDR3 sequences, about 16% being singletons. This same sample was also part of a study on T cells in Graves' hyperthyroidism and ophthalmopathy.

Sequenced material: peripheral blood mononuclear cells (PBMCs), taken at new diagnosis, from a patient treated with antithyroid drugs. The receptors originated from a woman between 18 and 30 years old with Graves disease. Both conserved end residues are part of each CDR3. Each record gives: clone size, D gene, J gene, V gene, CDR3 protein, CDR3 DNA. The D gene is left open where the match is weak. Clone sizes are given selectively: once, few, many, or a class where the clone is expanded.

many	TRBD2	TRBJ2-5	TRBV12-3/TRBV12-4	CASSFSGREETQYF	TGTGCCAGCAGTTTTAGCGGGAGAGAAGAGACCCAGTACTTC
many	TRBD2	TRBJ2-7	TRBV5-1	CASSSGTSGLSFYEQYF	TGCGCCAGCAGCTCTGGGACTAGCGGGCTGTCTTTCTACGAGCAGTACTTC
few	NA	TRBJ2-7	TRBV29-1	CSVEESGTTYEQYF	TGCAGCGTTGAAGAGTCGGGGACAACCTACGAGCAGTACTTC
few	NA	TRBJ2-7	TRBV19	CASSIGSPSRTYEQYF	TGTGCCAGTAGTATAGGGTCCCCCAGCCGGACCTACGAGCAGTACTTC
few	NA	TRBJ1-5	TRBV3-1	CASSQDWGNNQPQHF	TGTGCCAGCAGCCAAGACTGGGGCAACAATCAGCCCCAGCATTTT
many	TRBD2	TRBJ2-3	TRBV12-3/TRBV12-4	CASSFRLAGSTDTQYF	TGTGCCAGCAGTTTCCGACTAGCGGGGAGCACAGATACGCAGTATTTT
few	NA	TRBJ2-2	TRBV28	CATSKASSDTGELFF	TGTGCCACCTCGAAGGCTTCCTCGGACACCGGGGAGCTGTTTTTT
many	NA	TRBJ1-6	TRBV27	CASSFGARDGSPLHF	TGTGCCAGCAGTTTCGGGGCCAGGGATGGATCACCCCTCCACTTT
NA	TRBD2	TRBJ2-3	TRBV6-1	CASSQASGISDTQYF	TGTGCCAGCAGTCAGGCTAGCGGGATTTCGGATACGCAGTATTTT
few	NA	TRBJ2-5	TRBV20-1	CSARLPGREETQYF	TGCAGTGCTAGGCTTCCGGGACGTGAAGAGACCCAGTACTTC
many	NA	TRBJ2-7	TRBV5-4	CASILAGEQYF	TGTGCCAGCATCCTGGCAGGAGAGCAGTACTTC
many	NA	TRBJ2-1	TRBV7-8	CASSLVPSSYNEQFF	TGTGCCAGCAGCTTAGTCCCGAGCTCCTACAATGAGCAGTTCTTC
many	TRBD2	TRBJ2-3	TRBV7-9	CASSLSARGGPDTQYF	TGTGCCAGCAGCTTATCCGCGCGGGGGGGCCCAGATACGCAGTATTTT
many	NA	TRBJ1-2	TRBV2	CASSEPGDGYTF	TGTGCCAGCAGTGAACCTGGGGATGGCTACACCTTC
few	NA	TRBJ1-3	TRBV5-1	CASSPRTVPATGNTIYF	TGCGCCAGCAGCCCGAGGACGGTCCCTGCCACTGGAAACACCATATATTTT
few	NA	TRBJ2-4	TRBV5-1	CASSPTRGDSKNIQYF	TGCGCCAGCAGCCCGACGAGGGGTGATTCCAAAAACATTCAGTACTTC
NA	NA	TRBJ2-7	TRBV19	CASSTPPYTEQYF	TGTGCCAGTAGTACGCCCCCCTACACTGAGCAGTACTTC
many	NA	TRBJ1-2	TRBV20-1	CSAETATNYGYTF	TGCAGTGCCGAGACAGCTACTAACTATGGCTACACCTTC
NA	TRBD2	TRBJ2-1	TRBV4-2	CASSQGIGGDNEQFF	TGTGCCAGCAGCCAAGGGATTGGGGGGGACAATGAGCAGTTCTTC
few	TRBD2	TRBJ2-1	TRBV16	CASSQSAGGYNEQFF	TGTGCCAGCAGCCAATCAGCGGGGGGCTACAATGAGCAGTTCTTC
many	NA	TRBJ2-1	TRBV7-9	CASSLVLASGANEQFF	TGTGCCAGCAGCTTAGTTTTAGCAAGTGGGGCAAATGAGCAGTTCTTC
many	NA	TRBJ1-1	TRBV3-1	CASSQAENTEAFF	TGTGCCAGCAGCCAAGCCGAAAACACTGAAGCTTTCTTT
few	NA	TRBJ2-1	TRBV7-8	CASTVSRLAIYNEQFF	TGTGCCAGCACCGTAAGTCGTCTAGCCATCTACAATGAGCAGTTCTTC
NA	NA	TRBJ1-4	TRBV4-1	CASSQDPGGPGEKLFF	TGCGCCAGCAGCCAAGACCCCGGGGGGCCGGGTGAAAAACTGTTTTTT
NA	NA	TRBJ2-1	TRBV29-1	CSVEVGAEQFF	TGCAGCGTTGAAGTGGGGGCCGAGCAGTTCTTC
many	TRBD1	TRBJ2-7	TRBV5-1	CASSPRTDRGNEQYF	TGCGCCAGCAGCCCGAGGACCGACAGGGGGAACGAGCAGTACTTC
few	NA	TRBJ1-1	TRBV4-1	CASSLRDPSTEAFF	TGCGCCAGCAGCCTCAGGGACCCGAGTACTGAAGCTTTCTTT
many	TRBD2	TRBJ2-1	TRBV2	CASSTSGGAFSSYNEQFF	TGTGCCAGCAGCACTAGCGGGGGGGCGTTTAGTTCCTACAATGAGCAGTTCTTC
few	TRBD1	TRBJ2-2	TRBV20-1	CSAARGRNTGELFF	TGCAGTGCCGCCAGGGGGCGGAACACCGGGGAGCTGTTTTTT
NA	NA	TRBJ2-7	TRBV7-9	CASSLGVLADQVSYEQYF	TGTGCCAGCAGCTTAGGGGTACTAGCCGACCAAGTTTCCTACGAGCAGTACTTC
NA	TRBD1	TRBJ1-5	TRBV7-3	CASSLQVQGARNQPQHF	TGTGCCAGCAGCTTACAGGTCCAGGGGGCACGCAATCAGCCCCAGCATTTT
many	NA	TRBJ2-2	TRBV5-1	CASSLQDTGELFF	TGCGCCAGCAGCTTACAGGACACCGGGGAGCTGTTTTTT
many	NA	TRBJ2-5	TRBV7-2	CASSFSDSRETQYF	TGTGCCAGCAGCTTCTCCGACTCCCGGGAGACCCAGTACTTC
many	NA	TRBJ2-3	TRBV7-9	CASSLVATTDTQYF	TGTGCCAGCAGCTTAGTAGCTACCACAGATACGCAGTATTTT
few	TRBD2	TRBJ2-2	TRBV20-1	CSARAYGTSENTGELFF	TGCAGTGCTAGAGCCTATGGGACTAGCGAAAACACCGGGGAGCTGTTTTTT
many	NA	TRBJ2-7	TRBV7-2	CASSLAWGSTYEQYF	TGTGCCAGCAGCTTAGCGTGGGGATCCACCTACGAGCAGTACTTC
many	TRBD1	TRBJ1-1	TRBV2	CASSEARLGTGRAEAFF	TGTGCCAGCAGTGAAGCCCGACTCGGGACAGGTAGGGCTGAAGCTTTCTTT
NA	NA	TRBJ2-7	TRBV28	CASSDLIPYEQYF	TGTGCCAGCAGTGATTTGATTCCCTACGAGCAGTACTTC
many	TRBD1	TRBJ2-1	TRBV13	CASSSRTGNNEQFF	TGTGCCAGCAGCTCGCGGACAGGGAACAATGAGCAGTTCTTC
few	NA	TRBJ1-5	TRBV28	CASSLFNQPQHF	TGTGCCAGCAGTCTCTTCAATCAGCCCCAGCATTTT
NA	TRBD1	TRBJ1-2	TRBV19	CASSPGTGAAYGYTF	TGTGCCAGTAGTCCGGGGACAGGGGCCGCCTATGGCTACACCTTC
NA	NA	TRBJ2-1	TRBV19	CASISVNREQFF	TGTGCCAGTATATCCGTTAATAGGGAGCAGTTCTTC
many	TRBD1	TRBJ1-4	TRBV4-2	CASSQDGTGVNEKLFF	TGTGCCAGCAGCCAAGATGGGACAGGGGTTAATGAAAAACTGTTTTTT
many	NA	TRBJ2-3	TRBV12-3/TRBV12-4	CASSNSLVTQYF	TGTGCCAGCAGCAACTCCTTAGTTACGCAGTATTTT
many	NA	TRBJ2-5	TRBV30	CAWSANTGVTKTQYF	TGTGCCTGGAGTGCAAATACGGGGGTAACAAAGACCCAGTACTTC
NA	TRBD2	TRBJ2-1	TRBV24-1	CATGPSGTYNEQFF	TGTGCAACCGGTCCCAGCGGGACTTACAATGAGCAGTTCTTC
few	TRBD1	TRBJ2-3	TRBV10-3	CAIRQPGQGAGDTQYF	TGTGCCATCAGACAACCGGGACAGGGGGCCGGTGATACGCAGTATTTT